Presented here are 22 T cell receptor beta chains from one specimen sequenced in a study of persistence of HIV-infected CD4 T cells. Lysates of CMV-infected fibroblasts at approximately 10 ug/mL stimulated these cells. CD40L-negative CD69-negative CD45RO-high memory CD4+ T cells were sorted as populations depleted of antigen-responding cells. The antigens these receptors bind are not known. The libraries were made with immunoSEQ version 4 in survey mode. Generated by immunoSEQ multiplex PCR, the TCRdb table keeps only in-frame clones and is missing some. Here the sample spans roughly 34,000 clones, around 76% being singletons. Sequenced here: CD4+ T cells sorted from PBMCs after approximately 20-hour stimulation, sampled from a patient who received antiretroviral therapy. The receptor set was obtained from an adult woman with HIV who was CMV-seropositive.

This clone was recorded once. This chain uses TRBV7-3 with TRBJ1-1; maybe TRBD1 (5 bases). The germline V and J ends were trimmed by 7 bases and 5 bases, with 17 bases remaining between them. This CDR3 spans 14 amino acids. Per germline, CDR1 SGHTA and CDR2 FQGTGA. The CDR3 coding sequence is TGTGCCAGCACCCCACCGGGGCAGGGAACTGAAGCTTTCTTT. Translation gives CASTPPGQGTEAFF.

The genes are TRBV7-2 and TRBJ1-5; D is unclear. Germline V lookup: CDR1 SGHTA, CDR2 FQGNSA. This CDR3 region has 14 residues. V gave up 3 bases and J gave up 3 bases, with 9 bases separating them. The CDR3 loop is CASSFTADNQPQHF. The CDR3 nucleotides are TGTGCCAGCAGCTTTACCGCAGACAATCAGCCCCAGCATTTT.

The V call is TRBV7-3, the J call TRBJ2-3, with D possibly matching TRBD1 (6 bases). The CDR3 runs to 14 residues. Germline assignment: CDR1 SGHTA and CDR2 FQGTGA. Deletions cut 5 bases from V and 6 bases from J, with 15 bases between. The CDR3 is CASSPGARMDTQYF. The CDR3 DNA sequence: TGTGCCAGCAGCCCAGGGGCTAGAATGGATACGCAGTATTTT.

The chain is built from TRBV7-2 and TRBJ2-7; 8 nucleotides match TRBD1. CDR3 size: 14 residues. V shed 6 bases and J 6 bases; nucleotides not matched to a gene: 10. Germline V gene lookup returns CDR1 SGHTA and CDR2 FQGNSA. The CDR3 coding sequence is TGTGCCAGCAGTACCCGACAGGGGTGGGGCGAGCAGTACTTC. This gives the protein CASSTRQGWGEQYF.

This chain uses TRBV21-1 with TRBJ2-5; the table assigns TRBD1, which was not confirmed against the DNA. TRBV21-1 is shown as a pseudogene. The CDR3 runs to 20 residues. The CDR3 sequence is CASSHVGRDRVYGVLETQYF. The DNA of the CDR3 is TGTGCCAGCAGCCATGTCGGTCGGGACAGGGTGTACGGGGTACTTGAGACCCAGTACTTC.

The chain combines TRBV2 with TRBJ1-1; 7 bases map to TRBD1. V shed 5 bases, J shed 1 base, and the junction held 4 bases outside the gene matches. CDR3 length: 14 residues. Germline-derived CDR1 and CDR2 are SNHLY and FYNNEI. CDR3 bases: TGTGCCAGCAGTCCAGGGGGTGGGAACACTGAAGCTTTCTTT. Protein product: CASSPGGGNTEAFF.

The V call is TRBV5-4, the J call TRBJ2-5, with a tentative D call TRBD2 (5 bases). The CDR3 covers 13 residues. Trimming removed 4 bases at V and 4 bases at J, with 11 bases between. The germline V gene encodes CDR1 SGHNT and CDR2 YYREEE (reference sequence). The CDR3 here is CASSLSRGETQYF. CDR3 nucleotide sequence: TGTGCCAGCAGCCTCAGTCGGGGAGAGACCCAGTACTTC.

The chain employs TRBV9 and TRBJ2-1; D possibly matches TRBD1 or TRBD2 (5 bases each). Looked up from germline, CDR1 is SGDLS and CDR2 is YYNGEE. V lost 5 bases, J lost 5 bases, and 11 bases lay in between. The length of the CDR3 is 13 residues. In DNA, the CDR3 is TGTGCCAGCAGTAAGGGACGCAACAATGAGCAGTTCTTC. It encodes CASSKGRNNEQFF.

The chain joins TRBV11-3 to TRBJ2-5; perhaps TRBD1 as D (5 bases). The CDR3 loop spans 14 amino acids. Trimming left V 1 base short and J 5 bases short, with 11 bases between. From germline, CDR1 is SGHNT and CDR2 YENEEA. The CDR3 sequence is CASSLVSRVETQYF. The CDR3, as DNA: TGTGCCAGCAGCTTAGTTTCCAGGGTTGAGACCCAGTACTTC.

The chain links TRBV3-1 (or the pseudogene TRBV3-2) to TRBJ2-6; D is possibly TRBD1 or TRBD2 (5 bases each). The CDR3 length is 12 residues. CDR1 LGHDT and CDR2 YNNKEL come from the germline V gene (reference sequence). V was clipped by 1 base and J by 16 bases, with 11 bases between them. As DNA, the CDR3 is TGTGCCAGCAGCCAAGGAGGGACCCGACTGACTTTC. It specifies CASSQGGTRLTF.

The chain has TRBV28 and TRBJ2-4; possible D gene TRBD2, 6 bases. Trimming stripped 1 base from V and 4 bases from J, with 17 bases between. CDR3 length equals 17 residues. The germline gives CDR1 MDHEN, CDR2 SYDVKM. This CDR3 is CASSLFVNGEDKNIQYF. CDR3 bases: TGTGCCAGCAGTTTATTTGTGAATGGGGAGGATAAAAACATTCAGTACTTC.

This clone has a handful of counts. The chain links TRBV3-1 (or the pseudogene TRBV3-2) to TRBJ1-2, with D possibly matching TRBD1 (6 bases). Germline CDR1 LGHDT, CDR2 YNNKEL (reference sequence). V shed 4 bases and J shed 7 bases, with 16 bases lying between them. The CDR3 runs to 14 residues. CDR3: CASSPGPGESGYTF. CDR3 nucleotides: TGTGCCAGCAGCCCTGGTCCAGGGGAATCTGGCTACACCTTC.

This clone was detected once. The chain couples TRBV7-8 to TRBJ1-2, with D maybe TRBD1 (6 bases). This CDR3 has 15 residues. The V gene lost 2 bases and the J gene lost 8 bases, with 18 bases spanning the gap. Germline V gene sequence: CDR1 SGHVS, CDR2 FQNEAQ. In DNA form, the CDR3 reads TGTGCCAGCAGCTTAAAATTGAGCAGGGGCGTAGGCTACACCTTC. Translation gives CASSLKLSRGVGYTF. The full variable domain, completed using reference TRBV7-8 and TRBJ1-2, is GAGVSQSPRYKVAKRGQDVALRCDPISGHVSLFWYQQALGQGPEFLTYFQNEAQLDKSGLPSDRFFAERPEGSVSTLKIQRTQQEDSAVYLCASSLKLSRGVGYTFGSGTRLTVV.

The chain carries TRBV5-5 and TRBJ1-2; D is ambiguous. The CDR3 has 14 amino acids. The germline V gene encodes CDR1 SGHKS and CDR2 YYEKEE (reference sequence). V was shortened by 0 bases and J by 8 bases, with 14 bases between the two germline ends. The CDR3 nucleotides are TGTGCCAGCAGCTTGGATCATTCGGTCCGCGGCTACACCTTC. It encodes CASSLDHSVRGYTF.

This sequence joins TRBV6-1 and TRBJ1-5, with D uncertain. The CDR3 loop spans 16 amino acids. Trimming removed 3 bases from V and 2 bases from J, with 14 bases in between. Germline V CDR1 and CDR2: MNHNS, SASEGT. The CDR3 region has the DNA TGTGCCAGCAGTGACGGTTTAGGTTGGGGCAATCAGCCCCAGCATTTT. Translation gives CASSDGLGWGNQPQHF.

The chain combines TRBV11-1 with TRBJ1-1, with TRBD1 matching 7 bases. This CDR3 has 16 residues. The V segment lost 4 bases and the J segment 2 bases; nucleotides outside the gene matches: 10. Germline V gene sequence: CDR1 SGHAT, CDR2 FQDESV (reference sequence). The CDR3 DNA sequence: TGTGCCAGCAGCTCCCCCCGGGACAGCTTAAACACTGAAGCTTTCTTT. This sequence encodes CASSSPRDSLNTEAFF.

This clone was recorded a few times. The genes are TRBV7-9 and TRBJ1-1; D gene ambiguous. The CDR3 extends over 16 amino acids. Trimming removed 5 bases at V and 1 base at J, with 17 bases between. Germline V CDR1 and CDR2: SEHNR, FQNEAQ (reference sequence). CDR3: CASSPGPGRGNTEAFF. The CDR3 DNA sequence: TGTGCCAGCAGCCCCGGGCCCGGGCGGGGGAACACTGAAGCTTTCTTT.

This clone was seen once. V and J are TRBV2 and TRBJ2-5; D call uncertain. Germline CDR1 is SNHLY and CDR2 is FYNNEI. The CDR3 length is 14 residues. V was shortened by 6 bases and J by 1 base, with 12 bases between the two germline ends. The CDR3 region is CASSVAWGQETQYF. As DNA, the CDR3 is TGTGCCAGCAGCGTTGCCTGGGGCCAAGAGACCCAGTACTTC.

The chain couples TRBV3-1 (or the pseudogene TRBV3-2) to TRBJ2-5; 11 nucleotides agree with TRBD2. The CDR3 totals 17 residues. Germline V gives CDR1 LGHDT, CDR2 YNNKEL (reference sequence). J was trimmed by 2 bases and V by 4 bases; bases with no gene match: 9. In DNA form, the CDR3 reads TGTGCCAGCAGCCCAAGGACTAGCGGGTGGGGACAAGAGACCCAGTACTTC. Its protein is CASSPRTSGWGQETQYF.

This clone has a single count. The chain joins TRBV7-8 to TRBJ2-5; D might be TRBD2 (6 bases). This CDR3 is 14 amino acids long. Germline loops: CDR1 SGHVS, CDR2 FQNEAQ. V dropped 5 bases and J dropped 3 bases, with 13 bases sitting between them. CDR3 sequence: CASSLGTRKETQYF. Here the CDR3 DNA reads TGTGCCAGCAGCCTCGGGACTCGTAAAGAGACCCAGTACTTC.

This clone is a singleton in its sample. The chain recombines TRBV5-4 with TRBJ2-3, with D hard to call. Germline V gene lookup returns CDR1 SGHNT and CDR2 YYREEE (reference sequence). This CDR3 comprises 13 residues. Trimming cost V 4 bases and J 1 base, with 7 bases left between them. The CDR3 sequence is CASSRTGTDTQYF. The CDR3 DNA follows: TGTGCCAGCAGCCGAACGGGCACAGATACGCAGTATTTT.

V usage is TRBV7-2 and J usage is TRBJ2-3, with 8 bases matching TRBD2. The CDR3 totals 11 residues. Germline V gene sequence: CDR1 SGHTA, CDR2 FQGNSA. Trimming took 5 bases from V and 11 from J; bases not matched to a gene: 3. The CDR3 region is CASSRGGRQYF. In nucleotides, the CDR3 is TGTGCCAGCAGCCGGGGGGGAAGGCAGTATTTT.